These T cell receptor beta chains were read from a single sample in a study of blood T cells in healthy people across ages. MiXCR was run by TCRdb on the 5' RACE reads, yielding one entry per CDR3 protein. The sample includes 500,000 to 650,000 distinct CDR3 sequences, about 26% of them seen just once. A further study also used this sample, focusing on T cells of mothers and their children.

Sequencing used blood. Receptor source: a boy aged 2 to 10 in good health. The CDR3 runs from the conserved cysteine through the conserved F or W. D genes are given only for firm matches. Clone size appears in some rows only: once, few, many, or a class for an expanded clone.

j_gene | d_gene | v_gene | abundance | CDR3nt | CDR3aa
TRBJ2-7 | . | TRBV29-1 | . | TGCAGCGTGGGACCGGGAATTGGATACGAGCAGTACTTC | CSVGPGIGYEQYF
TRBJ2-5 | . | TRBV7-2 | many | TGTGCCAGCAGCTTGAGGGTGGGAGAGACCCAGTACTTC | CASSLRVGETQYF
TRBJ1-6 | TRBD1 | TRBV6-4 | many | TGTGCCAGCAGTCCGCCGGGACAGGGTTATTCACCCCTCCACTTT | CASSPPGQGYSPLHF
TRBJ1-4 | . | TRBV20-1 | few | TGCAGTGCTAGAGGGGGGGGTAGCGAAAAACTGTTTTTT | CSARGGGSEKLFF
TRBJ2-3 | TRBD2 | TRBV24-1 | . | TGTGCCACCAGTGACCACCCCGGACTAGCGGGAGAGAGGAGGACGCAGTATTTT | CATSDHPGLAGERRTQYF
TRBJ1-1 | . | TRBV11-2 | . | TGTGCCAGCAGCTTAAGATCTGGGGCGAACACTGAAGCTTTCTTT | CASSLRSGANTEAFF
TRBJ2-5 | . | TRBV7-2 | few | TGTGCCAGCAGCCCCCGGACTATCCAAGAGACCCAGTACTTC | CASSPRTIQETQYF
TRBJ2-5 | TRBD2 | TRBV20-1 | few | TGCAGTGCTAGAGTCTCTAGCGGGAGGGTAAACCAAGAGACCCAGTACTTC | CSARVSSGRVNQETQYF
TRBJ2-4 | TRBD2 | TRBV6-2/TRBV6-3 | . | TGTGCCAGCAGTACTGGGGGACTACCGATCCGGCCAAGGAACATTCAGTACTTC | CASSTGGLPIRPRNIQYF
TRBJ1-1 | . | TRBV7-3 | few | TGTGCCAGCAGCTCCTACTTGAACACTGAAGCTTTCTTT | CASSSYLNTEAFF
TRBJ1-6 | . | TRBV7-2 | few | TGTGCCAGCAGCTATATGGGGGGGAAAAATTCACCCCTCCACTTT | CASSYMGGKNSPLHF
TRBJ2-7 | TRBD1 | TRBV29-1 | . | TGCAGCGTTGAGCGACAGGGATTAGCGAACGAGCAGTACTTC | CSVERQGLANEQYF
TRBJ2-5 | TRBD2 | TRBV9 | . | TGTGCCAGCAGCGTAGCAATCGGGGGGGAGACCCAGTACTTC | CASSVAIGGETQYF
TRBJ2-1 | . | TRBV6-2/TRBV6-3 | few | TGTGCCAGCAGCCAAACCTACAAGGTTGAGCAGTTCTTC | CASSQTYKVEQFF
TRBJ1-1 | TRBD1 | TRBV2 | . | TGTGCCAGCAGGGACTTGACAGGGTTGAGCACTGAAGCTTTCTTT | CASRDLTGLSTEAFF
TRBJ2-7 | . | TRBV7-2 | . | TGTGCCAGCAGCGACGGGGCTAGACTCTCCGAGCAGTACTTC | CASSDGARLSEQYF
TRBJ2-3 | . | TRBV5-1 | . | TGCGCCAGCAGCTTGAACGAAAACACAGATACGCAGTATTTT | CASSLNENTDTQYF
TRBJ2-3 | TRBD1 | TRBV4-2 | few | TGTGCCAGCAGCAATCGGGACAGGGGGCCATATGGAACAGATACGCAGTATTTT | CASSNRDRGPYGTDTQYF
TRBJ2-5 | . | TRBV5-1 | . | TGCGCCAGCAGCTTGGTAGGGGTCAGCGGGCAAGAGACCCAGTACTTC | CASSLVGVSGQETQYF
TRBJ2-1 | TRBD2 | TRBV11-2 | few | TGTGCCAGCAGCTTAGGGGGTCTGGCGGGAGGGAACAATGAGCAGTTCTTC | CASSLGGLAGGNNEQFF
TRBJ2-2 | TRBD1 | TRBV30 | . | TGTGCCTGGAGTCTTAGGACAGGGGACACCGGGGAGCTGTTTTTT | CAWSLRTGDTGELFF
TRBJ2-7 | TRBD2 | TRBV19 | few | TGTGCCAGTAGTATCGGGACTAGCGGGAGGAGTGAGCAGTACTTC | CASSIGTSGRSEQYF
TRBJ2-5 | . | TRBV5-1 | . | TGCGCCAGCAGCTTATCCCCAGGACTCGACGAGACCCAGTACTTC | CASSLSPGLDETQYF